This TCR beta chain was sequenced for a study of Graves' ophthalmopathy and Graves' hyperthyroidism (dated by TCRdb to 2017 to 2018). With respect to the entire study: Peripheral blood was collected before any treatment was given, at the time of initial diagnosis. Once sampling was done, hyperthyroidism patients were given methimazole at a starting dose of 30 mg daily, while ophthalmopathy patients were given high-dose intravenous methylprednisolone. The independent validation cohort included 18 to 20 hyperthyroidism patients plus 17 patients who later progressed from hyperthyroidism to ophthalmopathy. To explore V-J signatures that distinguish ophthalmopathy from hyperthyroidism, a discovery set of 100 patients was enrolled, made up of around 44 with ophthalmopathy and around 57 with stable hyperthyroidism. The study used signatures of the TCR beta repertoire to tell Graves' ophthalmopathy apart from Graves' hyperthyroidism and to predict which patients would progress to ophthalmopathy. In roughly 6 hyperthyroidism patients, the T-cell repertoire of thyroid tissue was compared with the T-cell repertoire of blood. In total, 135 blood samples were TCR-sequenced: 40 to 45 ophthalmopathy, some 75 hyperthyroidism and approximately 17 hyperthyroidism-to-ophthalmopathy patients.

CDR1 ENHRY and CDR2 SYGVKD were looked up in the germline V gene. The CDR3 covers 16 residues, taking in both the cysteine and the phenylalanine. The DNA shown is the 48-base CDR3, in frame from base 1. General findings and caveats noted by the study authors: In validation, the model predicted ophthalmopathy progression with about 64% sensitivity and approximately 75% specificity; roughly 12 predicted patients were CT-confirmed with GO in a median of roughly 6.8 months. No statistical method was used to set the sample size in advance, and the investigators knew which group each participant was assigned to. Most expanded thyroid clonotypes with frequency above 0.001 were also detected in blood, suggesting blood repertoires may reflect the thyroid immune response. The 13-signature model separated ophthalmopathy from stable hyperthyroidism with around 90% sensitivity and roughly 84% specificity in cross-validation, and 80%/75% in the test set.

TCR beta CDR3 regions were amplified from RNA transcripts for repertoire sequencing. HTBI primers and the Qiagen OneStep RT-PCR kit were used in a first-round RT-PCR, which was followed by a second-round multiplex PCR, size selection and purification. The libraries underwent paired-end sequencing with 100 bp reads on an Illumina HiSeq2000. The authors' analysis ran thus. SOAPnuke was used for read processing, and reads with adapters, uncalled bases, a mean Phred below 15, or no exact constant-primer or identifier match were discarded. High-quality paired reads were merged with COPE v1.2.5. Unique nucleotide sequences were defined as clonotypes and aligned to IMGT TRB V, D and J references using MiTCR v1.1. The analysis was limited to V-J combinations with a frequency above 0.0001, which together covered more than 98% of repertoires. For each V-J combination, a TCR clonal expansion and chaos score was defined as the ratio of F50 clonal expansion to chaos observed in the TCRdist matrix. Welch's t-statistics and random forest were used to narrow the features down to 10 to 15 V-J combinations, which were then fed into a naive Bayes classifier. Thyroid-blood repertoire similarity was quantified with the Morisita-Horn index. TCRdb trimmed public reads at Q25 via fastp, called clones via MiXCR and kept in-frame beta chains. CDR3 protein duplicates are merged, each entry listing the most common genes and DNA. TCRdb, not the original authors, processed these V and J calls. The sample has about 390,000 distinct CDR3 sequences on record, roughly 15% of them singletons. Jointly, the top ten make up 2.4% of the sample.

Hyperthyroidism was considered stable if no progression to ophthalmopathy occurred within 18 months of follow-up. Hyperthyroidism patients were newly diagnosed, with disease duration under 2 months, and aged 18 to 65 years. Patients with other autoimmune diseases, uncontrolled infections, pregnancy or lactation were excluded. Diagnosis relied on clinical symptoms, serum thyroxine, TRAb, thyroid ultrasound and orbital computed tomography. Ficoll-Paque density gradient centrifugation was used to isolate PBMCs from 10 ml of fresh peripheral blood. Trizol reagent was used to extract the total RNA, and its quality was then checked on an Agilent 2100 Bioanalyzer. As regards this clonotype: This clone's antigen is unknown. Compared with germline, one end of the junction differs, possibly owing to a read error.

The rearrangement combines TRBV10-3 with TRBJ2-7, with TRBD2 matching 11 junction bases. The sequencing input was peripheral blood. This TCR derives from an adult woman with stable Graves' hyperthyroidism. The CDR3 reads CVISSGTSGNTYEQYF. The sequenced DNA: TGTGTCATCAGTTCCGGGACTAGCGGTAATACCTACGAGCAGTACTTC.